The clone carrying this TCR beta chain was observed many times. The antigen is not known. The CDR3 is 14 amino acids. CDR1 and CDR2 (germline): SGHDT, YYEEEE. V lost 2 bases to trimming and J lost 4 bases, with 12 bases between them. Source material for PBMCs was 9 to 10 ml fresh peripheral blood. RNA transcripts served as the template for amplifying TCR beta CDR3 regions. The TCR CDR3 first-round RT-PCR relied on the HTBI primer set. TCRdb fed the multiplex PCR reads into MiXCR, producing one record per CDR3 protein. Of 300,000 to 400,000 distinct CDR3 sequences in the sample, around 20% are singletons; the top ten hold around 50%. This sample was taken from a study of T cells in Graves' hyperthyroidism and ophthalmopathy. Study-wide results and limits: Ophthalmopathy was told apart from stable hyperthyroidism by a 13 V-J model.

Sequenced: blood. The TCR was taken from a woman in her forties or fifties with Graves' hyperthyroidism. This chain connects TRBV5-6 to TRBJ1-1; maybe TRBD1 (5 bases). The DNA of the CDR3 is TGTGCCAGCAGCTTTGGGGCTAAGGGCACTGAAGCTTTCTTT. It specifies CASSFGAKGTEAFF.